This T cell receptor (beta chain) was captured by sequencing in a study of shared clonotypes between healthy human individuals. The assay was immunoSEQ multiplex PCR, and TCRdb's table has in-frame clones only and misses some. This table has millions of clones, 85% to 95% appearing once. Remarks on this clone: The antigen is not known.

Between the trimmed V and J ends, which lost 11 bases and 6 bases, there was a span of 19 bases. CDR3 length equals 13 residues. The germline CDR1 and CDR2 sequences are MDHEN and SYDVKM. Points from the study as a whole: Memory subsets generally showed smaller estimated richness than naive subsets did.

Source material: naive CD4+ T cells from PBMCs. Subset indicated: CD45RA+ positively selected. This TCR came from a man aged 18 to 29 in good health. Some clones in this sample may be carry-over from other donors' samples. This rearrangement joins TRBV28 to TRBJ1-2; unclear D gene. As DNA, the CDR3 is TGTGCCGGGCTCCGGGGTGGAGGCCATGGCTACACCTTC. Translating it yields CAGLRGGGHGYTF.